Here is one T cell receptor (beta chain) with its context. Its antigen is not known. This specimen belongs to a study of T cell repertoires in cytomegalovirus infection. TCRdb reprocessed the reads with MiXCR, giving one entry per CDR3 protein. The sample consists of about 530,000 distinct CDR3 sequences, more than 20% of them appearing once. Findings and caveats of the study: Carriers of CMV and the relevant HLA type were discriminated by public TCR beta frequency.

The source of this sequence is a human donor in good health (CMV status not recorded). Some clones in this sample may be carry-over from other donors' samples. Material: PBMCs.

The CDR3 sequence is CASKEGTLRYNEQFF. DNA of the CDR3: TGTGCCAGCAAAGAGGGAACCCTAAGGTACAATGAGCAGTTCTTC. The rearrangement joins TRBV5-4 to TRBJ2-1; possible D gene TRBD2, 5 bases. The CDR3 runs to 15 residues. V dropped 6 bases and J dropped 4 bases, with 17 bases sitting between them. Per germline, CDR1 SGHNT and CDR2 YYREEE (reference sequence).